This TCR beta chain is drawn from a study of coeliac disease. Study-wide results and limits: Intraepithelial and lamina propria fractions were not highly pure. In active celiac disease, intraepithelial and lamina propria TRB and TRG repertoires were less clonal than controls.

Some clones are missing from TCRdb's copy, which holds only in-frame ones; the method was immunoSEQ multiplex PCR. The table lists about 2,000 clones, about 61% of them singletons. About this clone: The antigen is unknown.

CDR3 size: 14 residues. From germline, CDR1 is LNHDA and CDR2 SQIVND (reference sequence). Unmatched junction bases numbered 6, after V lost 0 bases and J lost 10 bases. Input material: lamina propria lymphocytes from the gut. This sequence joins TRBV19 and TRBJ2-1, with TRBD1 identical over 7 bases. The sequence came from a woman in her 30s with active celiac disease. The chain's CDR3 is CASSIEPATGEQFF. As DNA, the CDR3 is TGTGCCAGTAGTATAGAGCCCGCGACAGGGGAGCAGTTCTTC.